This entry describes one TCR beta chain. The antigen is undetermined. The sample is drawn from a study of T cells expressing NK-cell markers. Study-level background: Seven sequenced donors out of eight were HCMV-seropositive, one seronegative.

The authors made TCR beta cDNA libraries by 5'RACE template switching. This switching added a universal primer site and UMIs. Using the 5' RACE reads, TCRdb records one entry per CDR3 protein without DNA. The listing contains 550,000 or so distinct CDR3 sequences. Study-level results: HCMV specificity of the expanded NKG2C+ T cell clones was not established. These clonotypes also led the CD3+CD56-NKG2C+ fraction in several donors.

The CDR3 runs to 14 residues. Germline-derived CDR1 and CDR2 are MDHEN and SYDVKM. The receptor was derived from a man between 18 and 35 years old in good health. The chain links TRBV28 to TRBJ1-2. Sequencing was performed on blood T cells: a sorted CD56 or NKG2C T cell subset, CD4+ or CD8+ T cells, or bulk PBMC T cells (not recorded which). The CDR3 here is CASSFEPANYGYTF.